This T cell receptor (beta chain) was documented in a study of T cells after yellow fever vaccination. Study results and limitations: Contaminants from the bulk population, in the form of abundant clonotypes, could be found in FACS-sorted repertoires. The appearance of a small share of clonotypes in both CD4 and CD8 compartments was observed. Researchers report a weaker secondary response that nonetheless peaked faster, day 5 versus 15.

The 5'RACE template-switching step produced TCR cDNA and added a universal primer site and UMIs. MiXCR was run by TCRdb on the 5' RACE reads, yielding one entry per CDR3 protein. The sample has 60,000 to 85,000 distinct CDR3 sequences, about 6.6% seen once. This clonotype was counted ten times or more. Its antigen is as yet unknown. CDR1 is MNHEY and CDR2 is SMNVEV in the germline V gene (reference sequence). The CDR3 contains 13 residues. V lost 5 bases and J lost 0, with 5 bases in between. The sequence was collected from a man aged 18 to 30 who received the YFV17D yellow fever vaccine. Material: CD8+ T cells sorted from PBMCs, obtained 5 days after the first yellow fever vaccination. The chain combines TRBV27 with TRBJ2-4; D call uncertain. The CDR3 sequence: CASSVVAKNIQYF. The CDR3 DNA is TGTGCCAGCAGTGTGGTAGCCAAAAACATTCAGTACTTC.